This passage covers 16 T cell receptor beta chains from one sample sequenced in a study of OX40 agonist ivuxolimab in advanced cancers. The method was immunoSEQ multiplex PCR; TCRdb's version includes in-frame clones alone and lacks a portion of them. The sample lists more than 70,000 clones; approximately 90% were seen once. The sample was CD4+ or CD8+ T cells sorted from blood, taken in a trial of the OX40 agonist ivuxolimab. These receptors originate from an adult with an advanced solid tumor such as melanoma, head and neck, liver or kidney cancer.

The chain combines TRBV5-4 with TRBJ2-5; 10 nucleotides align to TRBD1. The CDR3 is made up of 14 amino acids. CDR1 SGHNT and CDR2 YYREEE come from the germline V gene (reference sequence). V was pared by 4 bases and J by 5 bases, with 5 bases of the junction left unmatched. The CDR3 sequence: CASSQGQGRETQYF. In nucleotides, the CDR3 is TGTGCCAGCAGCCAGGGACAGGGGAGGGAGACCCAGTACTTC. Based on the CDR3 plus reference TRBV5-4 and TRBJ2-5, the full variable domain is ETGVTQSPTHLIKTRGQQVTLRCSSQSGHNTVSWYQQALGQGPQFIFQYYREEENGRGNFPPRFSGLQFPNYSSELNVNALELDDSALYLCASSQGQGRETQYFGPGTRLLVL.

This clone came up a few times. The V gene is TRBV4-2, the J gene TRBJ2-2; 10 bases agree with TRBD2. V lost 1 base to trimming and J lost 1 base; unmatched junction nucleotides: 6. The length of the CDR3 is 18 residues. Germline V gives CDR1 LGHNA, CDR2 YNFKEQ. CDR3 sequence (DNA): TGTGCCAGCAGCCAAGGGGCGAGCGGGAGGGGGAACACCGGGGAGCTGTTTTTT. This encodes CASSQGASGRGNTGELFF.

This chain uses TRBV28 with TRBJ2-7; 10 bases line up with TRBD1. Per germline, CDR1 MDHEN and CDR2 SYDVKM. The CDR3 has 15 amino acids. The trim removed 5 bases at V and 2 bases at J, leaving 6 bases unmatched. This chain's CDR3 is CASSRTGGTAYEQYF. The DNA for the CDR3 is TGTGCCAGCAGTAGGACAGGGGGAACTGCCTACGAGCAGTACTTC.

This rearrangement joins TRBV7-9 to TRBJ2-1, with TRBD2 matching 7 bases. Germline CDR1 reads SEHNR; CDR2 reads FQNEAQ (reference sequence). J lost 7 bases, V lost 1 base, and 10 bases had no gene match. The CDR3 sequence is 16 residues long. As DNA, the CDR3 is TGTGCCAGCAGCTTAGGGGCAATAACTAGCGAAAATGAGCAGTTCTTC. Amino acid sequence: CASSLGAITSENEQFF.

The sample holds a few counts of this clone. This chain connects TRBV13 to TRBJ2-3; D remains ambiguous. The CDR3 is 19 amino acids. Germline V CDR1 and CDR2: PRHDT, FYEKMQ (reference sequence). V shed 0 bases and J shed 0 bases, with 19 bases lying between them. CDR3 residues: CASSLGTGYDNTSTDTQYF. CDR3 DNA sequence: TGTGCCAGCAGCTTAGGAACGGGCTACGACAACACAAGCACAGATACGCAGTATTTT.

The chain couples TRBV7-8 to TRBJ2-7; no firm D call. Between the trimmed V and J ends, which lost 4 bases and 7 bases, there was a span of 23 bases. This CDR3 contains 16 residues. Germline V gene lookup returns CDR1 SGHVS and CDR2 FQNEAQ. The CDR3 sequence is CASSSQIRLVSSEQYF. CDR3 nucleotides: TGTGCCAGCAGCTCTCAGATAAGACTGGTCTCAAGTGAGCAGTACTTC. The whole variable domain, filled in from reference TRBV7-8 and TRBJ2-7, reads GAGVSQSPRYKVAKRGQDVALRCDPISGHVSLFWYQQALGQGPEFLTYFQNEAQLDKSGLPSDRFFAERPEGSVSTLKIQRTQQEDSAVYLCASSSQIRLVSSEQYFGPGTRLTVT.

Only one count was recorded for this clone. The chain links TRBV6-6 to TRBJ2-3; possibly TRBD1 or TRBD2 for D (5 bases each). In germline, CDR1 is MNHNY, CDR2 SVGAGI (reference sequence). Trimming removed 0 bases at V and 2 bases at J, with 6 bases between. The CDR3 is made up of 14 amino acids. CDR3 DNA: TGTGCCAGCAGTTACTCGGGGACCACAGATACGCAGTATTTT. Residues: CASSYSGTTDTQYF.

The chain joins TRBV19 to TRBJ1-1, with D possibly TRBD1 on 6 matching bases. The CDR3 is 15 amino acids. Germline V gives CDR1 LNHDA, CDR2 SQIVND (reference sequence). The V gene lost 2 bases and the J gene lost 1 base, with 11 bases spanning the gap. CDR3 protein: CASSITGLANTEAFF. The CDR3 nucleotides read TGTGCCAGTAGTATAACAGGGTTGGCGAACACTGAAGCTTTCTTT.

This clone has only one observation. V gene TRBV6-6 combines with J gene TRBJ2-1; D possibly matches TRBD1 or TRBD2 (5 bases each). Trimming cost V 5 bases and J 1 base, with 12 bases left between them. The CDR3 totals 15 residues. Per the germline V gene, CDR1 is MNHNY and CDR2 is SVGAGI (reference sequence). The CDR3 sequence: CASSPERTSYNEQFF. CDR3 nucleotides: TGTGCCAGCAGTCCGGAGCGGACATCCTACAATGAGCAGTTCTTC.

The gene calls are TRBV21-1 and TRBJ2-7; the listed D gene, TRBD2, was not tested against the DNA. TRBV21-1 is described as a pseudogene. The CDR3 is 22 residues long. The CDR3 loop is CASSKAAPSLIPLAGNRYEQYF. DNA for the CDR3: TGTGCCAGCAGCAAAGCGGCACCTTCACTGATACCACTAGCGGGTAATCGATACGAGCAGTACTTC.

The V call is TRBV6-6, the J call TRBJ1-1; no reliable D call. V lost 6 bases, J lost 0 bases, and 8 bases lay in between. The CDR3 covers 13 residues. Looked up from germline, CDR1 is MNHNY and CDR2 is SVGAGI (reference sequence). Here the CDR3 reads CASSQLMNTEAFF. CDR3 nucleotides: TGTGCCAGCAGCCAACTCATGAACACTGAAGCTTTCTTT.

This chain links TRBV20-1 with TRBJ2-1; no definite D call. The V end was cut by 6 bases, the J end by 7 bases, with 10 bases between. CDR1 is DFQATT and CDR2 is SNEGSKA in the germline V gene (reference sequence). The CDR3 loop spans 11 amino acids. The CDR3 sequence is CSATTLNEQFF. CDR3 sequence (DNA): TGCAGTGCAACGACCTTAAATGAGCAGTTCTTC.

The V and J genes are TRBV5-1 and TRBJ2-5, with 11 bases aligning to TRBD2. The V gene's germline CDR1 is SGHRS and CDR2 YFSETQ. This CDR3 is built from 16 residues. V shed 3 bases and J 0 bases; nucleotides not matched to a gene: 4. The CDR3, as DNA: TGCGCCAGCAGCTACCTACTAGCGGGAGACCAAGAGACCCAGTACTTC. Translation gives CASSYLLAGDQETQYF.

V usage is TRBV28 and J usage is TRBJ2-7; D is ambiguous. The CDR3 runs 13 residues. Germline V gene sequence: CDR1 MDHEN, CDR2 SYDVKM. The germline V and J ends were trimmed by 7 bases and 3 bases, with 13 bases remaining between them. The CDR3 coding sequence is TGTGCCAGCACCCAAAAAGTGGGCTACGAGCAGTACTTC. Its protein product is CASTQKVGYEQYF.

The DNA for the CDR3 is TGTGCCACCATGACAGGGACCTCTGGAAACACCATATATTTT. Protein sequence: CATMTGTSGNTIYF. V and J are TRBV6-5 and TRBJ1-3; 7 bases fit TRBD1. This CDR3 comprises 14 residues. The V segment lost 10 bases and the J segment 0 bases; nucleotides outside the gene matches: 6. Germline CDR1 reads MNHEY; CDR2 reads SVGAGI.

This rearrangement joins TRBV10-3 to TRBJ2-7, with TRBD1 matching 9 bases. CDR3 length: 14 residues. Germline CDR1 reads ENHRY; CDR2 reads SYGVKD. With 6 bases clipped from V and 1 base from J, the junction kept 4 bases outside the gene matches. Written as DNA, the CDR3 is TGTGCCATCAGCGCCGGGACAGGGTCCTACGAGCAGTACTTC. Protein sequence: CAISAGTGSYEQYF.